This is a list of T cell receptor beta chains from one sample in a study of T cells after yellow fever vaccination. One entry per CDR3 protein results from TCRdb running MiXCR on the 5' RACE reads. Here the sample spans some 52,000 distinct CDR3 sequences, about 6.3% being singletons. Sequences were derived from CD8+ T cells not binding an NS4B(214-222) dextramer, sorted from PBMCs, sampled around 45 days after the first yellow fever vaccination. The receptor source for this set is a man in his late teens or twenties who received the YFV17D yellow fever vaccine. CDR3s include the opening cysteine and the closing phenylalanine or tryptophan. D genes are given only for firm matches. Size tells how often a clone was seen (once, few, many) or the class of an expanded clone, and some rows leave it out.

15	TRBV7-6	many	NA	TRBJ2-1	CASSFGTPANNEQFF	TGTGCCAGCAGCTTCGGGACCCCGGCCAACAATGAGCAGTTCTTC
19	TRBV27	few	TRBD1	TRBJ2-3	CASSPLITGSQGGTDTQYF	TGTGCCAGCAGCCCGTTAATTACAGGGAGCCAGGGGGGCACAGATACGCAGTATTTT
15	TRBV3-1	NA	TRBD2	TRBJ2-1	CATSLLSGGWDEQFF	TGTGCCACCTCCCTCCTTAGCGGGGGGTGGGATGAGCAGTTCTTC
15	TRBV10-1	NA	TRBD2	TRBJ2-5	CASSEIAGGQETQYF	TGCGCCAGCAGTGAAATAGCGGGGGGCCAAGAGACCCAGTACTTC
18	TRBV4-2	NA	TRBD1	TRBJ2-1	CASSQEESDRRFYNEQFF	TGTGCCAGCAGCCAAGAGGAGTCGGACAGGAGATTCTACAATGAGCAGTTCTTC
14	TRBV7-9	many	NA	TRBJ2-7	CASSFTGNPYEQYF	TGTGCCAGCAGCTTTACAGGAAACCCCTACGAGCAGTACTTC
13	TRBV30	many	NA	TRBJ1-5	CAWSDDGNQPQHF	TGTGCCTGGAGTGATGACGGTAATCAGCCCCAGCATTTT
14	TRBV30	many	NA	TRBJ1-1	CAWTVPGASTEAFF	TGTGCCTGGACCGTCCCGGGGGCAAGCACTGAAGCTTTCTTT
12	TRBV20-1	few	NA	TRBJ1-2	CSAQEAVYGYTF	TGCAGTGCCCAAGAAGCAGTCTATGGCTACACCTTC
15	TRBV7-9	few	TRBD1	TRBJ2-7	CASSWRSGQGSEQYF	TGTGCCAGCAGCTGGCGATCCGGACAGGGATCCGAGCAGTACTTC
10	TRBV7-2	large	NA	TRBJ1-1	CASGRLGAFF	TGTGCCAGCGGGCGGTTGGGGGCTTTCTTT
16	TRBV5-1	many	NA	TRBJ2-5	CASSLDPGQKGETQYF	TGCGCCAGCAGCTTGGATCCCGGCCAGAAGGGAGAGACCCAGTACTTC
14	TRBV6-1	NA	NA	TRBJ2-1	CASRGAGTHNEQFF	TGTGCCAGCAGGGGAGCCGGGACCCACAATGAGCAGTTCTTC
13	TRBV7-9	NA	NA	TRBJ1-2	CASSTIREGFYTF	TGTGCCAGCAGCACGATTCGGGAGGGGTTTTACACCTTC
15	TRBV7-2	few	NA	TRBJ2-5	CASSLAGAIQETQYF	TGTGCCAGCAGCTTAGCGGGGGCCATCCAAGAGACCCAGTACTTC
16	TRBV12-3/TRBV12-4	NA	NA	TRBJ2-1	CASRPETPRSYNEQFF	TGTGCCAGCAGGCCTGAAACGCCCCGCTCCTACAATGAGCAGTTCTTC
15	TRBV7-9	many	NA	TRBJ1-1	CASSSRTAENTEAFF	TGTGCCAGCAGCTCCCGGACGGCTGAGAACACTGAAGCTTTCTTT
15	TRBV11-1	many	NA	TRBJ2-3	CASSLASRAVDTQYF	TGTGCCAGCAGCTTAGCGAGCAGGGCGGTAGATACGCAGTATTTT
13	TRBV13	few	NA	TRBJ2-3	CASSFPPTDTQYF	TGTGCCAGCAGCTTCCCTCCCACAGATACGCAGTATTTT
13	TRBV19	many	NA	TRBJ2-7	CASSTTVATEQYF	TGTGCCAGTAGTACCACAGTGGCTACCGAGCAGTACTTC
18	TRBV5-1	few	NA	TRBJ2-6	CASSLRGTQSSGANVLTF	TGCGCCAGCAGCTTGAGGGGGACCCAGAGCTCTGGGGCCAACGTCCTGACTTTC
15	TRBV5-1	many	TRBD1	TRBJ2-1	CASSLTGTAYNEQFF	TGCGCCAGCAGCTTGACCGGGACAGCCTACAATGAGCAGTTCTTC
14	TRBV11-2	few	TRBD2	TRBJ2-1	CASTTSGGNNEQFF	TGTGCCAGCACGACTAGCGGGGGTAACAATGAGCAGTTCTTC
13	TRBV13	NA	NA	TRBJ2-7	CATQGGGEYEQYF	TGTGCCACCCAGGGGGGAGGGGAATACGAGCAGTACTTC
15	TRBV5-1	many	NA	TRBJ2-1	CASSLRGGRYNEQFF	TGCGCCAGCAGCTTGCGTGGGGGGCGATACAATGAGCAGTTCTTC
13	TRBV20-1	many	NA	TRBJ1-2	CSANHQGDYGYTF	TGCAGTGCCAATCATCAAGGCGACTATGGCTACACCTTC
14	TRBV28	NA	NA	TRBJ1-5	CASRRRGSNQPQHF	TGTGCCAGTCGACGGAGGGGCAGCAATCAGCCCCAGCATTTT
12	TRBV7-8	NA	NA	TRBJ2-1	CASSWGGPEQFF	TGTGCCAGCAGCTGGGGGGGCCCAGAGCAGTTCTTC
13	TRBV19	NA	NA	TRBJ1-1	CASSPQGDTEAFF	TGTGCCAGTAGTCCCCAAGGGGACACTGAAGCTTTCTTT
12	TRBV7-9	few	NA	TRBJ2-2	CASAGTTGELFF	TGTGCCAGCGCCGGGACCACCGGGGAGCTGTTTTTT
16	TRBV12-3/TRBV12-4	few	TRBD1	TRBJ1-2	CASSSLDRQANYGYTF	TGTGCCAGCAGTTCGCTGGACAGGCAGGCTAACTATGGCTACACCTTC
15	TRBV7-6	many	TRBD2	TRBJ2-3	CASSTLAGSTDTQYF	TGTGCCAGCAGCACCCTAGCGGGGAGCACAGATACGCAGTATTTT
14	TRBV4-1	many	TRBD1	TRBJ2-2	CASSRGQTTGELFF	TGCGCCAGCAGCCGGGGACAGACCACCGGGGAGCTGTTTTTT
16	TRBV12-5	NA	TRBD2	TRBJ2-2	CASGSSGGTNTGELFF	TGTGCTAGTGGTTCTAGCGGGGGGACGAACACCGGGGAGCTGTTTTTT
13	TRBV4-3	many	NA	TRBJ2-1	CASSQESYNEQFF	TGCGCCAGCAGCCAAGAGAGTTACAATGAGCAGTTCTTC
14	TRBV4-1	many	TRBD1	TRBJ2-7	CASRPTTGAYEQYF	TGCGCCAGCAGGCCTACCACAGGGGCCTACGAGCAGTACTTC
12	TRBV6-2/TRBV6-3	few	NA	TRBJ2-1	CASSSLPEEQFF	TGTGCCAGCAGTTCACTCCCAGAAGAGCAGTTCTTC
12	TRBV12-3/TRBV12-4	NA	NA	TRBJ1-2	CASSKGVNGYTF	TGTGCCAGCAGTAAGGGAGTAAATGGCTACACCTTC
15	TRBV7-8	many	NA	TRBJ1-4	CASSLVRGVEEKLFF	TGTGCCAGCAGCTTAGTAAGGGGGGTGGAGGAAAAACTGTTTTTT
15	TRBV4-1	many	NA	TRBJ2-1	CASSQDLPPIDEQFF	TGCGCCAGCAGCCAAGATCTCCCCCCTATCGATGAGCAGTTCTTC
14	TRBV28	many	TRBD1	TRBJ1-5	CASRTGQGVQPQHF	TGTGCCAGCAGGACGGGACAGGGGGTTCAGCCCCAGCATTTT
15	TRBV6-1	many	TRBD2	TRBJ2-1	CASSQSGGTYNEQFF	TGTGCCAGCAGTCAAAGCGGGGGGACCTACAATGAGCAGTTCTTC
14	TRBV12-3/TRBV12-4	few	NA	TRBJ1-3	CASSPLILGNTIYF	TGTGCCAGCAGTCCCCTAATTTTAGGAAACACCATATATTTT
17	TRBV6-5	NA	NA	TRBJ1-4	CASSYFPPRDKYEKLFF	TGTGCCAGCAGTTACTTTCCCCCCCGGGACAAATATGAAAAACTGTTTTTT
12	TRBV29-1	NA	NA	TRBJ2-3	CSVVDSTDTQYF	TGCAGCGTGGTTGACAGTACAGATACGCAGTATTTT
14	TRBV5-5	many	NA	TRBJ2-3	CASSPTVSTDTQYF	TGTGCCAGCAGCCCGACTGTAAGCACAGATACGCAGTATTTT
17	TRBV5-4	many	TRBD2	TRBJ2-1	CASSPKGTGLYYNEQFF	TGTGCCAGCAGCCCCAAGGGGACGGGACTATACTACAATGAGCAGTTCTTC
11	TRBV29-1	many	NA	TRBJ1-1	CSVDWATEAFF	TGCAGCGTTGATTGGGCGACTGAAGCTTTCTTT
16	TRBV4-1	NA	TRBD2	TRBJ2-3	CASSQTPSGGTDTQYF	TGCGCCAGCAGCCAAACCCCCTCGGGGGGGACAGATACGCAGTATTTT
16	TRBV27	NA	TRBD2	TRBJ2-7	CASGYLTSGDSYEQYF	TGTGCCAGCGGATATCTTACTAGCGGGGACTCCTACGAGCAGTACTTC
12	TRBV29-1	NA	NA	TRBJ1-1	CSVESDNTEAFF	TGCAGCGTTGAAAGTGATAACACTGAAGCTTTCTTT